This record concerns one T cell receptor beta chain sequence. This CDR3 region has 15 residues. The data derive from a study of a mutant IDH1 vaccine in newly diagnosed glioma. Profiled with immunoSEQ multiplex PCR; TCRdb holds only in-frame clones, not every one. The data hold roughly 70,000 clones, with approximately 86% observed a single time. Time point given: baseline, week 1 (first vaccination visit). This sample's treatment: pre-vaccination baseline after standard-of-care therapy. This chain joins TRBV21-1 and TRBJ2-7; the DNA was not used to check the table's D call, TRBD1. TRBV21-1 is deemed a pseudogene. This clonotype was sampled from a man younger than 45 with glioma. The sequenced sample was PBMCs, obtained from a glioma patient treated with radiotherapy, temozolomide or both. The CDR3, as DNA: TGTGCCAGCAGCTCCCGGACAGGGGGCCTGTACGAGCAGTACTTC. It yields the protein CASSSRTGGLYEQYF.